The 20 T cell receptor beta chains below all came from one sample that was sequenced in a study of CD8+ T cells in alopecia areata. Treatment specified: oral pan-JAK inhibitor, 5-10 mg twice daily. Reverse transcription of extracted RNA yielded cDNA, which provided the sequencing template. Generated by immunoSEQ multiplex PCR, the TCRdb table keeps only in-frame clones and is missing some. Of some 200,000 clones listed, around 50% are singletons. Sequencing used CD8+ T cells sorted from blood, obtained at week 24, from a patient treated with tofacitinib. The receptors derive from a human donor with alopecia areata.

This clone appeared once. J is TRBJ2-7 and V is TRBV4-1; D gene uncertain. Germline-derived CDR1 and CDR2 are MGHRA and YSYEKL. Trimming took off 0 bases at V and 2 bases at J, with 14 bases between the two ends. This CDR3 is built from 16 residues. As DNA, the CDR3 is TGCGCCAGCAGCCAAGATTTGGCAGAGCAAGCCTACGAGCAGTACTTC. Translating it yields CASSQDLAEQAYEQYF.

The gene calls are TRBV15 and TRBJ2-3; D remains unclear. CDR1 and CDR2 from the germline V gene are LNHNV and YYDKDF (reference sequence). This CDR3 region has 17 residues. V was cut by 5 bases and J by 5 bases, with 23 bases left in between. The CDR3 DNA reads TGTGCCACCAGCCCGGCCCCCCGTTGGCTAGTCGAAGATACGCAGTATTTT. This codes for CATSPAPRWLVEDTQYF.

The chain's CDR3 is CASSTRTGPRDYGYTF. CDR3 coding DNA: TGCGCCAGCAGCACCCGGACAGGGCCAAGGGACTATGGCTACACCTTC. The J gene is TRBJ1-2, the V gene TRBV4-1; 8 nucleotides agree with TRBD1. This CDR3 is 16 amino acids long. J gave up 3 bases and V 5 bases, and 11 bases lay outside the gene matches. Germline CDR1 MGHRA, CDR2 YSYEKL.

This chain joins TRBV7-3 and TRBJ2-3, with TRBD2 as a possible D gene (6 bases). From germline, CDR1 is SGHTA and CDR2 FQGTGA. V lost 5 bases, J lost 0 bases, and 12 bases lay in between. The CDR3 is made up of 15 amino acids. This CDR3 reads CASSTGGASTDTQYF. The CDR3 DNA follows: TGTGCCAGCAGCACAGGAGGGGCGAGCACAGATACGCAGTATTTT.

The rearrangement uses TRBV7-7 and TRBJ2-2, with D possibly matching TRBD2 (6 bases). Germline CDR1 reads SSHAT; CDR2 reads FNYEAQ (reference sequence). Trimming cost V 7 bases and J 4 bases, with 16 bases left between them. This CDR3 spans 15 amino acids. The CDR3 loop is CASKPILRGTGELFF. The CDR3, as DNA: TGTGCCAGCAAACCCATCCTGCGGGGCACCGGGGAGCTGTTTTTT.

The chain recombines TRBV7-9 with TRBJ2-5; D unclear. Germline lookup yields CDR1 SEHNR and CDR2 FQNEAQ (reference sequence). The V gene lost 1 base and the J gene lost 4 bases, with 16 bases spanning the gap. The CDR3 length is 16 residues. The CDR3 reads CASSLVEELRRETQYF. CDR3 coding DNA: TGTGCCAGCAGCTTAGTTGAGGAATTAAGGAGAGAGACCCAGTACTTC.

J is TRBJ2-3 and V is TRBV30, with 10 bases that match TRBD2. The CDR3 sequence is 15 residues long. Germline assignment: CDR1 GTSNPN and CDR2 SVGIG (reference sequence). The V and J ends lost 4 bases and 4 bases, in that order; junction bases with no gene match: 8. CDR3 nucleotides: TGTGCCTGGAACCCTAGCGGGGGTAAAGCAGATACGCAGTATTTT. It codes for CAWNPSGGKADTQYF. Using reference TRBV30 and TRBJ2-3 for the parts outside the CDR3, the full variable domain is SQTIHQWPATLVQPVGSPLSLECTVEGTSNPNLYWYRQAAGRGLQLLFYSVGIGQISSEVPQNLSASRPQDRQFILSSKKLLLSDSGFYLCAWNPSGGKADTQYFGPGTRLTVL.

The rearrangement links TRBV30 to TRBJ1-2; no clear D. V was shortened by 0 bases and J by 6 bases, with 14 bases between the two germline ends. CDR1 is GTSNPN, CDR2 SVGIG, per germline (reference sequence). The CDR3 is 14 residues long. The CDR3 coding sequence is TGTGCCTGGAGTGTATTCTCGTCCGGGGATGGCTACACCTTC. Residues: CAWSVFSSGDGYTF.

V usage is TRBV30 and J usage is TRBJ1-2; no clear D. The CDR3 spans 13 residues. V lost 3 bases, J lost 4 bases, and 12 bases lay in between. Germline lookup yields CDR1 GTSNPN and CDR2 SVGIG (reference sequence). This chain's CDR3 is CAWSLTQSYGYTF. DNA of the CDR3: TGTGCCTGGAGCCTTACCCAGAGCTATGGCTACACCTTC.

This rearrangement joins TRBV14 to TRBJ2-3; D uncertain. This CDR3 has 16 amino acids. The V end was cut by 0 bases, the J end by 1 base, with 11 bases between. In germline, CDR1 is SGHDN, CDR2 FVKESK. CDR3 DNA sequence: TGTGCCAGCAGCCAAGATCGTGGACGCCGCACAGATACGCAGTATTTT. Its translation: CASSQDRGRRTDTQYF.

V and J are TRBV13 and TRBJ2-7; D is undetermined. The CDR3 spans 12 residues. The germline gives CDR1 PRHDT, CDR2 FYEKMQ (reference sequence). The V gene lost 0 bases and the J gene lost 3 bases, with 3 bases spanning the gap. The CDR3 spells CASSLGGYEQYF. CDR3 DNA: TGTGCCAGCAGCTTAGGTGGCTACGAGCAGTACTTC.

This chain joins TRBV4-2 and TRBJ2-7, with no clear D. Germline V gene data show CDR1 as LGHNA and CDR2 as YNFKEQ. This CDR3 has 16 amino acids. V was cut by 0 bases and J by 5 bases, with 17 bases left in between. The CDR3 loop is CASSQEWPPLPDEQYF. In DNA, the CDR3 is TGTGCCAGCAGCCAAGAGTGGCCCCCCTTGCCGGACGAGCAGTACTTC.

CDR3 coding DNA: TGTGCCAGCAGTCCCGTACAGATCACAGATACGCAGTATTTT. Encoded protein: CASSPVQITDTQYF. This sequence joins TRBV27 and TRBJ2-3, with D unclear. Trimming cost V 5 bases and J 2 bases, with 11 bases left between them. Germline V lookup: CDR1 MNHEY, CDR2 SMNVEV (reference sequence). The CDR3 has 14 amino acids.

This chain uses TRBV7-9 with TRBJ2-5, with D unclear. V was trimmed by 5 bases and J by 2 bases, leaving 9 bases between them. Germline V gives CDR1 SEHNR, CDR2 FQNEAQ (reference sequence). The CDR3 spans 13 residues. CDR3 nucleotides: TGTGCCAGCAGCCGCACTTCACAAGAGACCCAGTACTTC. Amino acid sequence: CASSRTSQETQYF.

V is TRBV5-4 and J is TRBJ2-7; D is possibly TRBD2 (5 bases). The CDR3 runs 14 residues. The ends were cut back, 4 bases at V and 5 bases at J, with 16 bases in the middle. The V gene's germline CDR1 is SGHNT and CDR2 YYREEE (reference sequence). CDR3 nucleotide sequence: TGTGCCAGCAGCCGCGGAAAAACTAGTAACGAGCAGTACTTC. Protein product: CASSRGKTSNEQYF. Full variable domain (rest looked up from reference TRBV5-4 and TRBJ2-7): ETGVTQSPTHLIKTRGQQVTLRCSSQSGHNTVSWYQQALGQGPQFIFQYYREEENGRGNFPPRFSGLQFPNYSSELNVNALELDDSALYLCASSRGKTSNEQYFGPGTRLTVT.

This clone was counted a few times. V gene TRBV23-1 combines with J gene TRBJ2-3; D call uncertain. TRBV23-1 is an ORF, and what it does is uncertain. This CDR3 is built from 14 residues. V was shortened by 0 bases and J by 1 base, with 5 bases between the two germline ends. DNA for the CDR3: TGCGCCAGCAGTCAATCAACTGGCACAGATACGCAGTATTTT. The encoded protein is CASSQSTGTDTQYF.

DNA for the CDR3: TGTGCCTGGAGATCCGGGACGGTTGTGAACTATGGCTACACCTTC. Its translation is CAWRSGTVVNYGYTF. This rearrangement joins TRBV30 to TRBJ1-2; the D gene is possibly TRBD1 (5 bases). This CDR3 region has 15 residues. Trimming pared 3 bases from V and 2 bases from J, leaving 16 bases between. The germline gives CDR1 GTSNPN, CDR2 SVGIG (reference sequence).

The chain is built from TRBV7-3 and TRBJ2-1; 11 bases line up with TRBD1. The CDR3 is 17 amino acids. J was trimmed by 5 bases and V by 5 bases; bases with no gene match: 11. Looked up from germline, CDR1 is SGHTA and CDR2 is FQGTGA. The CDR3 sequence: CASSPGQGAYHNNEQFF. CDR3 in DNA: TGTGCCAGCAGCCCCGGACAGGGGGCCTACCATAACAATGAGCAGTTCTTC.

This clone came up a few times. The V gene is TRBV23-1, the J gene TRBJ2-5; tentatively, D is TRBD1 (6 bases). TRBV23-1 is classed as an ORF, of uncertain function. The length of the CDR3 is 15 residues. Trimming removed 7 bases from V and 5 bases from J, with 20 bases in between. CDR3 DNA: TGCGCCAGCACACTCCAAAGAACAGGGTTGGAGACCCAGTACTTC. Protein: CASTLQRTGLETQYF.

A few counts support this clone. This chain links TRBV12-5 with TRBJ1-5, with a tentative D call TRBD1 (5 bases). V was trimmed by 3 bases and J by 5 bases, leaving 11 bases between them. The CDR3 totals 14 residues. Germline V gives CDR1 LGHNT, CDR2 FRNRAP. DNA for the CDR3: TGTGCTAGTGGTTTCGGGGGAGGGGATCAGCCCCAGCATTTT. Amino acid sequence: CASGFGGGDQPQHF.